This T cell receptor (beta chain) was identified during a study of resident and recirculating memory T cells in vitiligo. Study details: Epidermis came from shave biopsies of lesional and nonlesional sites, plus PBMCs.

Of note for this clone: The antigen is undetermined.

Overall study findings and caveats: Vitiligo lesions lacked a unique dominant clone, and clonality varied. Different lesions suggested infiltration by different T cell clones.

Clones were sequenced by immunoSEQ multiplex PCR, and TCRdb holds only the in-frame ones, with some missing. In the table there are 39,000 or so clones, about 93% of which are singletons. The sample consisted of blood. The TCR originated in a male donor with vitiligo.

The CDR3 protein is CASSLGGQPQHF. The CDR3 DNA sequence: TGTGCCAGCAGCTTAGGAGGTCAGCCCCAGCATTTT. The chain uses TRBV7-8 and TRBJ1-5, with D uncertain. The CDR3 length is 12 residues. CDR1 SGHVS and CDR2 FQNEAQ come from the germline V gene. Trimming removed 1 base from V and 6 bases from J, with 4 bases in between.